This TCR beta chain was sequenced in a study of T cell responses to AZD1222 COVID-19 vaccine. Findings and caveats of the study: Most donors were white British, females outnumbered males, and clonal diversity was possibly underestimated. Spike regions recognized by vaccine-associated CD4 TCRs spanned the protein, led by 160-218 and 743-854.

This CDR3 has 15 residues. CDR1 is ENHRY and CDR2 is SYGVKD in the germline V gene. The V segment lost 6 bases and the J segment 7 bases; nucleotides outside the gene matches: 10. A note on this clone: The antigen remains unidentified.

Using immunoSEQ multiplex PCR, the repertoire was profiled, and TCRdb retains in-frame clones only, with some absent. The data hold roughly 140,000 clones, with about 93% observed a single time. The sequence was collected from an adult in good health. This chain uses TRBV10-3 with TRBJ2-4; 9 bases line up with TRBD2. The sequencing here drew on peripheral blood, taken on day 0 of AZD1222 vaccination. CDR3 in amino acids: CAIRANSGSLNIQYF. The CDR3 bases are TGTGCCATCAGGGCTAATAGCGGGAGCTTGAACATTCAGTACTTC.